This T cell receptor beta chain emerged from a study of siplizumab effects on memory and regulatory T cells. Measured with immunoSEQ multiplex PCR; TCRdb has only the in-frame clones, and not every one. The sample lists about 50,000 clones, about 88% occurring once. The V end was cut by 4 bases, the J end by 5 bases, with 14 bases between. This CDR3 has 14 residues. Germline V gene data show CDR1 as LNHDA and CDR2 as SQIVND (reference sequence). Sequenced input: naive CD8+ T cells sorted from blood. V and J are TRBV19 and TRBJ1-1; tentative D call: TRBD1 (6 bases). The source of this sequence is a human donor in good health. CDR3 amino acids: CASSKGSGVTEAFF. The CDR3, as DNA: TGTGCCAGTAGTAAAGGGTCAGGGGTAACTGAAGCTTTCTTT.